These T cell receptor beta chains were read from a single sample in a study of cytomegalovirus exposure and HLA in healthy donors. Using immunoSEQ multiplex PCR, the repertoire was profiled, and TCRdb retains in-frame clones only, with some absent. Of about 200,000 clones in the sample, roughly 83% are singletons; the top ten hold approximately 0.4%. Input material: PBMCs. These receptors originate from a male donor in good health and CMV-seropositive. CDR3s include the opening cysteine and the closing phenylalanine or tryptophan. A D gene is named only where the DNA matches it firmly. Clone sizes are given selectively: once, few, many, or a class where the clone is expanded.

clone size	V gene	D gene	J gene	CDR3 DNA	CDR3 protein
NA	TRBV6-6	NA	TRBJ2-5	TGTGCCAGCAGCCGCCAGGGGCGGGAGACCCAGTACTTC	CASSRQGRETQYF
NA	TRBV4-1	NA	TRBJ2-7	TGCGCCAGCAGCCAGCAGTTGGGGGCGAGCTCCTACGAGCAGTACTTC	CASSQQLGASSYEQYF
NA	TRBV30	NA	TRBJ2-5	TGTGCCTGGAAACTTATGGGCGCCGGCGAGACCCAGTACTTC	CAWKLMGAGETQYF
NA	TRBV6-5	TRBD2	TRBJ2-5	TGTGCCGGAAGACTAGCGGGGGGTCGGACCCAGTACTTC	CAGRLAGGRTQYF
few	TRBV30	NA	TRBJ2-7	TGTGCCTGGAGTGTACGGGAAATCCCTCCCTACGAGCAGTACTTC	CAWSVREIPPYEQYF
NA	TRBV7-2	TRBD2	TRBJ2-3	TGTGCCAGCAGCTCTAGACTAGCGGGGTCGAGGGCAGATACGCAGTATTTT	CASSSRLAGSRADTQYF
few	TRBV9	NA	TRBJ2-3	TGTGCCAGTGCTTTGGCCAGAACCACAGATACGCAGTATTTT	CASALARTTDTQYF
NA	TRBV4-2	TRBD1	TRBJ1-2	TGTGCCAGCAGCCAATCCACAGGGGTCGAGTATGGCTACACCTTC	CASSQSTGVEYGYTF
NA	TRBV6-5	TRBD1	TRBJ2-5	TGTGCCAGCAGTTCGTACTCCAGGGGGTCGAAAGAGACCCAGTACTTC	CASSSYSRGSKETQYF
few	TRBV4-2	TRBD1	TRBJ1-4	TGTGCCAGCAGACAAGGACAGGAAGTTGCAACTAATGAAAAACTGTTTTTT	CASRQGQEVATNEKLFF
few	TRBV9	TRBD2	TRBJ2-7	TGTGCCAGCAGCGTGGGCGGGAGTTGGGCCTACGAGCAGTACTTC	CASSVGGSWAYEQYF
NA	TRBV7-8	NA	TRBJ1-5	TGTGCCAGCAGCTTAGGAAGAGGCCAGCCCCAGCATTTT	CASSLGRGQPQHF
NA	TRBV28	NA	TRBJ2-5	TGTGCCAGCAGTTTAATTACCGGGTCTGGAGACGTTCGCCAGTACTTC	CASSLITGSGDVRQYF
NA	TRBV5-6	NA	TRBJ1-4	TGTGCCAGCAGCTGGAAGGGAGCTGAAAAACTGTTTTTT	CASSWKGAEKLFF
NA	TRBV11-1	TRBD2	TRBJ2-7	TGTGCCAGCAGCTTAGCTAGCGGGGGCTCCTACGAGCAGTACTTC	CASSLASGGSYEQYF
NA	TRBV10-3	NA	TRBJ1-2	TGTGCCATCAGGACCCTGGGGGGGTCGGCTAACTATGGCTACACCTTC	CAIRTLGGSANYGYTF
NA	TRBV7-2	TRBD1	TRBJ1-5	TGTGCCAGCAGCTCGGGACAGCCAGGGAGTCAGCCCCAGCATTTT	CASSSGQPGSQPQHF
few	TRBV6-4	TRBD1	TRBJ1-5	TGTGCCAGCAGTGAGACAGGGGGCTATCAGCCCCAGCATTTT	CASSETGGYQPQHF
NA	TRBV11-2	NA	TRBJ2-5	TGTGCCAGCAGCTTAGAACTTGGGAGACAAGAGACCCAGTACTTC	CASSLELGRQETQYF
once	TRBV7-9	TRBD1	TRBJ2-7	TGTTCCAGCAGCGCCCTAGGACAGGGCCTTTACGAGCAGTACTTC	CSSSALGQGLYEQYF
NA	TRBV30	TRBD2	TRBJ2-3	TGTGCCTGGAGTGTACTAGCGGGAGGGCCCTCGGGCACAGATACGCAGTATTTT	CAWSVLAGGPSGTDTQYF
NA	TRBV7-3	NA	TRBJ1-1	TGTGCCAGCAGCTCGCGGCGAGACACTGAAGCTTTCTTT	CASSSRRDTEAFF
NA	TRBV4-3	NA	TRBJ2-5	TGCGCCAGCAGCCAAGAGCTCAGGGTCCAAGAGACCCAGTACTTC	CASSQELRVQETQYF
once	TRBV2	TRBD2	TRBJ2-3	TGTGCCAGCAGTTATATCGGGGGGTCGGCAGATACGCAGTATTTT	CASSYIGGSADTQYF
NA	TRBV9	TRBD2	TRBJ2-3	TGTGCCAGCAGCGTAAGCGGGGGTGTTGGAGATACGCAGTATTTT	CASSVSGGVGDTQYF
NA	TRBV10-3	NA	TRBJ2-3	TGTGCCATCGTAGCGGATTTGACAGATACGCAGTATTTT	CAIVADLTDTQYF
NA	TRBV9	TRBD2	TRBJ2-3	TGTGCCAGCAGCTCACCCCCGGGAGGCCCCGAAAGACTCGATACGCAGTATTTT	CASSSPPGGPERLDTQYF
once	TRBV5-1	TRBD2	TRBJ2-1	TGCGCCAGTCTTAGGGCACCACAAGCGGGAGGAGGGTCATGGGAGCAGTTCTTC	CASLRAPQAGGGSWEQFF
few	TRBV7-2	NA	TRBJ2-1	TGTGCCAGCAGCTTTCAGTCGACGGATCGAGGGAATGAGCAGTTCTTC	CASSFQSTDRGNEQFF
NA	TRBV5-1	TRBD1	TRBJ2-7	TGCGCCAGCAGCTTGGCAGGGGGCGCTTACGAGCAGTACTTC	CASSLAGGAYEQYF
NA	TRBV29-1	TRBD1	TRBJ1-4	TGCAGCGAGGAGGGGACAGTAGCATTATCGGGAAAACTGTTTTTT	CSEEGTVALSGKLFF
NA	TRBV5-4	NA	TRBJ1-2	TGTGCCAGCACCCCTTTTCAGGGGAACTATGGCTACACCTTC	CASTPFQGNYGYTF
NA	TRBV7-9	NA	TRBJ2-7	TGTGCCAGCAGCCCGCGACAGCCACCCTACGAGCAGTACTTC	CASSPRQPPYEQYF
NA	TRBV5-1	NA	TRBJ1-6	TGCGCCAGCAGCTTTCTCGGACAGCCTAATAATTCACCCCTCCACTTT	CASSFLGQPNNSPLHF
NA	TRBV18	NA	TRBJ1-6	TGTGCCAGCTCACCGCCGACAGGCGGAAGGGGTCCCCTCCACTTT	CASSPPTGGRGPLHF
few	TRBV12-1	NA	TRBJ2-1	TGTGCCAGCAGCTACAGAGGACAGCCTTTGAGGTACAATGAGCAGTTCTTC	CASSYRGQPLRYNEQFF
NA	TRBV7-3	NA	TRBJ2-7	TGTGCCAGCAGCTCCACAGGGTCTCGGGAGCAGTACTTC	CASSSTGSREQYF
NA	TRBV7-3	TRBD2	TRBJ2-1	TGTGCCAGCAGCTTATTAGCGGGTGAGCAGTTCTTC	CASSLLAGEQFF
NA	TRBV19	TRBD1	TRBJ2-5	TGTGCCAGTAGTATAAGGGTTCAGGGGGCGATGGAGACCCAGTACTTC	CASSIRVQGAMETQYF
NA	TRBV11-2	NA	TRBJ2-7	TGTGCCAGCAGCTTTGGAGAGGGGGTCGGGGAGCAGTACTTC	CASSFGEGVGEQYF
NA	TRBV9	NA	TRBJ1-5	TGTGCCAGCAGCCAAGGTGGGAGGGCCGATCAGCCCCAGCATTTT	CASSQGGRADQPQHF
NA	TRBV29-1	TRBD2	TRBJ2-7	TGCAGCGGACTCGGGGGGGGCGAGCAGTACTTC	CSGLGGGEQYF
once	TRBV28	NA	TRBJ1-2	TGTGCCAGCAGCAAGCCGGGAACCTATGGCTACACCTTC	CASSKPGTYGYTF
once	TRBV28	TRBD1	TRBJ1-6	TGTGCCAGCAGCCAAACGACAGGGGAAAGTTCACCCCTCCACTTT	CASSQTTGESSPLHF
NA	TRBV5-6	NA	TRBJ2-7	TGTGCCAGCAGTCTTGACAGGACCTACGAGCAGTACTTC	CASSLDRTYEQYF
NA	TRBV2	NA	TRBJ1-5	TGTGCCAGCAGTGTTTTCAGCGCGGGGCCCCAGCATTTT	CASSVFSAGPQHF
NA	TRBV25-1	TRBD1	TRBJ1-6	TGTGCCAGCAGTGATGTCAACCGGGACAGAAATTCACCCCTCCACTTT	CASSDVNRDRNSPLHF
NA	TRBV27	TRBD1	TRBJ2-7	TGTGCCAGCAGGACTGGGGGACAGGGGGTAAACGAGCAGTACTTC	CASRTGGQGVNEQYF
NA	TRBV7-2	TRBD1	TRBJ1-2	TGTGCCAGCAGCTTGGGACAGGGATATGGCTACACCTTC	CASSLGQGYGYTF
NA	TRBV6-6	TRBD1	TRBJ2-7	TGTGCCAGCAGTTACGAAAGGGGGCGGAAAGAGCAGTACTTC	CASSYERGRKEQYF
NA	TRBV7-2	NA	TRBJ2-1	TGTGCCAGCAGCTTATACGGGTATGTACTTAACAATGAGCAGTTCTTC	CASSLYGYVLNNEQFF
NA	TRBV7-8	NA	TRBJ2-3	TGTGCCAGCAGCTTGACTACAACAGATACGCAGTATTTT	CASSLTTTDTQYF
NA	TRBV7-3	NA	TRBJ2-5	TGTTCCAGCAGCTTATCGGGGGAAGAGACCCAGTACTTC	CSSSLSGEETQYF
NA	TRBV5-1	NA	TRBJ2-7	TGCGCCAGCAGCCTGCAGGGCTACGAGCAGTACTTC	CASSLQGYEQYF
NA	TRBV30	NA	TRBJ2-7	TGTGCCTGTACCGGGACGGAGGGACTGCACGAGCAGTACTTC	CACTGTEGLHEQYF
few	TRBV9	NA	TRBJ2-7	TGTGCCAGCAGCGTAGAGGCGGATCCCTACGAGCAGTACTTC	CASSVEADPYEQYF
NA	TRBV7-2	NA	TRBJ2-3	TGTGCCAGCAGCCCGAGACCGGGGGATGGTACGCAGTATTTT	CASSPRPGDGTQYF
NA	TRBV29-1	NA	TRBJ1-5	TGCAGCGTTGGCAGGGGCGATCAGCCCCAGCATTTT	CSVGRGDQPQHF